The sequence of this TCR beta chain was determined in a study of immune heterogeneity within non-small cell lung tumors (dated 2018 in TCRdb). With respect to the entire study: By histology, the tumors included nine to ten non-squamous carcinomas, a handful of squamous cell carcinomas and 1 tumor not otherwise specified. Transcriptome data were available for just approximately 40 loci from about a dozen patients, whereas TCR repertoire analysis spanned 55 to 70 tumor loci from 15 patients. For mutant peptides 8 to 11 amino acids long, netMHCpan-3.0 predicted neoantigen binding to the HLA alleles of each patient. Whole-exome sequencing, RNA-seq and TCR beta repertoire sequencing were combined for multiple spatially distinct regions from each NSCLC tumor so that intratumoral immune heterogeneity could be examined. General study outcomes and caveats: A statistically significant but moderate positive correlation (R around 0.35) was observed between local T-cell repertoire clonality and local tumor mutational burden. Individual patients mostly had different high-frequency TCR beta clonotypes. Within a patient, the same dominant CDR3B clonotypes appeared at multiple loci, but different tumor locations also contained unique high-frequency clones.

This clonotype qualifies as medium-sized (0.01 to 0.1%). What antigen it recognizes has not been identified. Qualities for individual bases were not recorded, and no much larger clone is one base off. Including the terminal cysteine and phenylalanine, the CDR3 comprises 18 residues. Of all the DNA, just the CDR3 is kept, 54 bases in frame from base 1. CDR1 is given as LNHNV and CDR2 as YYDKDF, both from the germline V gene (reference sequence). At the junction V is shortened by 1 base and J by 3 bases, with 19 bases in between. The TCR beta CDR3 region was amplified with a multiplex PCR system, in which a first round of approximately 10 cycles was run using 32 V-gene forward and 13 J-gene reverse primers. First-round PCR used a QIAGEN Multiplex PCR Kit, and primer sequences were filed in Chinese patent CN105087789A. Illumina universal primers were attached in a second round of PCR run with the Phusion High-Fidelity PCR Kit. TCR libraries were paired-end sequenced at 151 bp read length on the Illumina HiSeq X Ten platform. In the source study's methods: Reads lacking multiplex PCR primers were removed with Cutadapt, read pairs were merged with PEAR, and CDR3 regions were called with MiXCR default settings. Repertoire diversity used Shannon entropy, and clonality was computed as one minus Shannon entropy divided by ln of productive unique sequence count. Clonotypes at a frequency of at least 0.5% were defined as dominant or high-frequency T-cell clones. The raw public reads went through TCRdb reprocessing: fastp at Q25, MiXCR clone calling, in-frame beta chains kept. Every distinct CDR3 protein forms one entry, paired with its most common genes and DNA. TCRdb, not the authors, supplied the V and J calls. Here the sample has about 11,000 distinct CDR3 sequences; approximately 20% occur a single time. Around 3.6% of the sample belongs to the ten largest clones.

Genomic DNA was extracted from bulk tumor tissue and used as the TCR template, and approximately 650 ng gDNA was amplified per sample. During surgery, several biopsies were collected from each primary tumor and placed as far from one another as possible within the tumor mass. The study cohort was described as untreated, and the patients were newly diagnosed NSCLC cases having curative surgery. The samples came from roughly 15 patients with newly diagnosed non-small cell lung cancer who were having surgery intended to be curative. A couple of independent pathologists examined the resected tumor masses. Sequencing was performed only on DNA and RNA samples of high quality.

The receptor comes from a man between 60 and 75 years old with non-small cell lung cancer. Sample: lung tumor tissue. This chain is built from TRBV15 and TRBJ2-1; TRBD2 is perhaps the D gene, given 6 matching bases. The CDR3 amino acid sequence is: CATSRGFLGGYNYNEQFF. The DNA sequence is as follows: TGTGCCACCAGCAGAGGGTTCCTTGGGGGGTATAACTACAATGAGCAGTTCTTC.